This is a list of T cell receptor beta chains from one sample in a study of T cells in Graves' hyperthyroidism and ophthalmopathy. MiXCR, run by TCRdb on the multiplex PCR reads, gives a single entry per CDR3 protein. The table has 470,000 or so distinct CDR3 sequences, about a fifth seen once. The specimen sequenced was blood. Receptor source: a man aged 18 to 30 with Graves' hyperthyroidism. CDR3s include the opening cysteine and the closing phenylalanine or tryptophan. D genes are given only for firm matches. Where a row states a size, it is once, few, many or the class of an expanded clone; other rows omit it.

V gene: TRBV12-3/TRBV12-4; J gene: TRBJ1-2; clone size: many; D gene: NA; CDR3 protein: CASSLETFYGYTF; CDR3 DNA: TGTGCCAGCAGTTTAGAGACCTTCTATGGCTACACCTTC
V gene: TRBV7-9; J gene: TRBJ2-5; clone size: NA; D gene: TRBD2; CDR3 protein: CASSFIGLAGEETQYF; CDR3 DNA: TGTGCCAGCAGCTTTATCGGACTAGCGGGAGAAGAGACCCAGTACTTC
V gene: TRBV6-1; J gene: TRBJ1-1; clone size: many; D gene: NA; CDR3 protein: CASSTSLLNTEAFF; CDR3 DNA: TGTGCCAGCAGCACTTCCCTCCTGAACACTGAAGCTTTCTTT
V gene: TRBV6-1; J gene: TRBJ1-5; clone size: many; D gene: NA; CDR3 protein: CASSESGRTWGQPQHF; CDR3 DNA: TGTGCCAGCAGTGAATCGGGGAGGACGTGGGGTCAGCCCCAGCATTTT
V gene: TRBV4-1; J gene: TRBJ2-5; clone size: many; D gene: NA; CDR3 protein: CASSQGPAEETQYF; CDR3 DNA: TGCGCCAGCAGCCAAGGACCGGCTGAAGAGACCCAGTACTTC
V gene: TRBV29-1; J gene: TRBJ1-2; clone size: NA; D gene: NA; CDR3 protein: CSVEGRVPYGHTF; CDR3 DNA: TGCAGCGTTGAAGGTCGAGTTCCCTATGGCCACACCTTC
V gene: TRBV4-1; J gene: TRBJ1-1; clone size: many; D gene: NA; CDR3 protein: CASSQPGLLNTEAFF; CDR3 DNA: TGCGCCAGCAGCCAACCGGGACTGCTGAACACTGAAGCTTTCTTT
V gene: TRBV28; J gene: TRBJ2-4; clone size: many; D gene: TRBD1; CDR3 protein: CASTLEGQVKNIQYF; CDR3 DNA: TGTGCCAGCACCCTTGAGGGACAGGTCAAAAACATTCAGTACTTC
V gene: TRBV28; J gene: TRBJ1-5; clone size: many; D gene: NA; CDR3 protein: CASSFGGLQPQHF; CDR3 DNA: TGTGCCAGCAGTTTCGGGGGGCTTCAGCCCCAGCATTTT
V gene: TRBV10-3; J gene: TRBJ1-5; clone size: few; D gene: NA; CDR3 protein: CAIKQDPNQPQHF; CDR3 DNA: TGTGCCATTAAACAGGACCCCAATCAGCCCCAGCATTTT
V gene: TRBV6-9; J gene: TRBJ1-3; clone size: many; D gene: NA; CDR3 protein: CASSKTDPGNTIYF; CDR3 DNA: TGTGCCAGCAGTAAGACAGACCCTGGAAACACCATATATTTT
V gene: TRBV12-3/TRBV12-4; J gene: TRBJ2-5; clone size: many; D gene: NA; CDR3 protein: CASTLAGSETQYF; CDR3 DNA: TGTGCCAGCACCTTGGCGGGTAGCGAGACCCAGTACTTC
V gene: TRBV30; J gene: TRBJ2-7; clone size: many; D gene: TRBD1; CDR3 protein: CAWNPGTGTSEQYF; CDR3 DNA: TGTGCCTGGAACCCCGGGACAGGGACGAGCGAGCAGTACTTC
V gene: TRBV12-3/TRBV12-4; J gene: TRBJ1-1; clone size: few; D gene: TRBD1; CDR3 protein: CASSLRGQGWTEAFF; CDR3 DNA: TGTGCCAGCAGTTTAAGGGGACAGGGATGGACTGAAGCTTTCTTT
V gene: TRBV7-9; J gene: TRBJ2-7; clone size: few; D gene: NA; CDR3 protein: CASSLGGERDEQYF; CDR3 DNA: TGTGCCAGCAGCTTAGGTGGGGAGAGGGACGAGCAGTACTTC
V gene: TRBV4-2; J gene: TRBJ2-5; clone size: many; D gene: NA; CDR3 protein: CASSPSESVGPQGTQYF; CDR3 DNA: TGTGCCAGCAGCCCCTCCGAAAGCGTGGGACCCCAGGGGACCCAGTACTTC
V gene: TRBV7-2; J gene: TRBJ2-5; clone size: NA; D gene: NA; CDR3 protein: CASSRIAETQDF; CDR3 DNA: TGTGCCAGCAGCAGGATCGCAGAGACCCAGGACTTC
V gene: TRBV3-1; J gene: TRBJ1-6; clone size: NA; D gene: NA; CDR3 protein: CASSPGHLNSPLHF; CDR3 DNA: TGTGCCAGCAGCCCGGGACACCTGAATTCACCCCTCCACTTT
V gene: TRBV12-3/TRBV12-4; J gene: TRBJ1-1; clone size: many; D gene: NA; CDR3 protein: CASSLRQGLVLNTEAFF; CDR3 DNA: TGTGCCAGCAGTTTGAGGCAGGGGTTGGTGTTGAACACTGAAGCTTTCTTT
V gene: TRBV12-3/TRBV12-4; J gene: TRBJ1-2; clone size: many; D gene: NA; CDR3 protein: CASGGAGDGYTF; CDR3 DNA: TGTGCCAGCGGGGGCGCGGGGGATGGCTACACCTTC
V gene: TRBV5-1; J gene: TRBJ1-1; clone size: many; D gene: TRBD1; CDR3 protein: CASSFQGAGNTEAFF; CDR3 DNA: TGCGCCAGCAGCTTCCAGGGGGCGGGAAACACTGAAGCTTTCTTT
V gene: TRBV6-1; J gene: TRBJ1-1; clone size: few; D gene: TRBD1; CDR3 protein: CASSTRQGLGTEAFF; CDR3 DNA: TGTGCCAGCAGTACCAGACAGGGGCTGGGCACTGAAGCTTTCTTT
V gene: TRBV19; J gene: TRBJ2-2; clone size: few; D gene: TRBD1; CDR3 protein: CATDRGTGELFF; CDR3 DNA: TGTGCCACCGACAGGGGGACCGGGGAGCTGTTTTTT
V gene: TRBV11-2; J gene: TRBJ2-2; clone size: NA; D gene: NA; CDR3 protein: CASSLLIFAGTGELFF; CDR3 DNA: TGTGCCAGCAGCTTGCTTATCTTTGCGGGCACCGGGGAGCTGTTTTTT
V gene: TRBV12-5; J gene: TRBJ1-1; clone size: NA; D gene: NA; CDR3 protein: CASGLGTDRKAFF; CDR3 DNA: TGTGCTAGTGGTTTGGGGACCGACAGGAAAGCTTTCTTT
V gene: TRBV6-1; J gene: TRBJ1-5; clone size: many; D gene: NA; CDR3 protein: CASSEIRAGNQPQHF; CDR3 DNA: TGTGCCAGCAGTGAAATCAGGGCTGGCAATCAGCCCCAGCATTTT
V gene: TRBV20-1; J gene: TRBJ2-7; clone size: few; D gene: TRBD1; CDR3 protein: CSARPGTGYSYEQYF; CDR3 DNA: TGCAGTGCTAGGCCCGGGACAGGTTATTCCTACGAGCAGTACTTC
V gene: TRBV6-1; J gene: TRBJ1-5; clone size: once; D gene: NA; CDR3 protein: CASRQGDYSNQPQHF; CDR3 DNA: TGTGCCAGCAGACAGGGAGACTATAGCAATCAGCCCCAGCATTTT
V gene: TRBV5-1; J gene: TRBJ1-6; clone size: NA; D gene: NA; CDR3 protein: CASSLVGTAENSPLHF; CDR3 DNA: TGCGCCAGCAGCTTGGTCGGGACTGCGGAGAATTCACCCCTCCACTTT
V gene: TRBV27; J gene: TRBJ1-2; clone size: NA; D gene: TRBD1; CDR3 protein: CASSLSWTGTYGYTF; CDR3 DNA: TGTGCCAGCAGTTTATCGTGGACAGGGACCTATGGCTACACCTTC
V gene: TRBV20-1; J gene: TRBJ1-2; clone size: many; D gene: NA; CDR3 protein: CSARDRPLLADGYTF; CDR3 DNA: TGCAGTGCTAGAGATCGTCCTCTTCTTGCTGATGGCTACACCTTC
V gene: TRBV20-1; J gene: TRBJ2-5; clone size: few; D gene: TRBD2; CDR3 protein: CSARRAGVETQYF; CDR3 DNA: TGCAGTGCTAGACGTGCGGGGGTAGAGACCCAGTACTTC